These 3 T cell receptor beta chains were sequenced from one sample in a study of response to subunit inactivated influenza vaccine. TCRdb itself ran the RT-PCR reads through MiXCR, one entry per CDR3 protein. The table lists about 650,000 distinct CDR3 sequences, 14% of them singletons. The sample consisted of PBMCs from blood, taken 14 to 15 days before vaccination. The receptors were gathered from a middle-aged man who received an inactivated influenza vaccine.

This chain links TRBV4-3 with TRBJ2-7; TRBD2 might be the D (5 bases). Trimming cost V 1 base and J 2 bases, with 9 bases left between them. Germline V gives CDR1 LGHNA, CDR2 YSLEER. The CDR3 length is 14 residues. In DNA form, the CDR3 reads TGCGCCAGCAGCCAAGGCTACGGGACCTACGAGCAGTACTTC. It is translated as CASSQGYGTYEQYF.

The V and J genes are TRBV27 and TRBJ2-7, with 13 bases matching TRBD2. CDR3 size: 16 residues. The ends lost 4 bases at V and 7 bases at J; junction bases unmatched: 10. CDR1 and CDR2 from the germline V gene are MNHEY and SMNVEV (reference sequence). CDR3 loop: CASSSGLAGALGEQYF. CDR3 nucleotides: TGTGCCAGCAGTTCCGGACTAGCGGGGGCCTTAGGGGAGCAGTACTTC.

As concerns this clonotype: A much larger clonotype is one base distant, so this may be a read error. The rearrangement uses TRBV5-1 and TRBJ2-2, with no clear D. The CDR3 covers 13 residues. The germline gives CDR1 SGHRS, CDR2 YFSETQ. CDR3 sequence reads: CSSSLPDTGELFF. The CDR3 DNA follows: TGCTCCAGCAGCTTGCCTGACACCGGGGAGCTGTTTTTT.